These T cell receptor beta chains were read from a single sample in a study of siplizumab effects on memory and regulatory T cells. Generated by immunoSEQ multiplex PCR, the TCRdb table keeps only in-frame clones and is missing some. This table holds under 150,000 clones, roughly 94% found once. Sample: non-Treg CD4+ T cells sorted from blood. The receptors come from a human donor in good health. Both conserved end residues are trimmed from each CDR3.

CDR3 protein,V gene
ATTLGQKDAVH,TRBV28
ATSKDSTGRWDNEQF,TRBV7-3
ASRGTGEQPQH,TRBV6-1
ASTNWASGKDTQY,TRBV6-5
ARATGGSGNTIY,TRBV5-1
ASSSRDNNQPQH,TRBV7-9
ASSTGGGNQETQY,TRBV7-9
SAIGQVGQPQH,TRBV29-1
AWMQQGGNTEAF,TRBV30
ASSPQGRGDEAF,TRBV6-6
ASSLGGWGPRGTDTQY,TRBV7-9
ASSLEDRYEQY,TRBV6-6
ASSLNSGGQVDQPQH,TRBV18
ASSPRTGRDQPQH,TRBV2
ASSLGDSAEQY,TRBV11-3
ASSLQDGELF,TRBV11-3
ASGAYEQY,TRBV11-2
ASSTTGTGVSGANVLT,TRBV7-3
ASSPEETQY,TRBV18
ASSLAGRVEQF,TRBV13
ASSGVVEGRGYT,TRBV2
ASIRLAGTGELF,TRBV7-2
ASSQGADTQY,TRBV2
ASSVGVRANTGELF,TRBV9
ASSELTGGKTHYGYT,TRBV25-1
ASSFAGTSGYYNEQF,TRBV5-5
ASSIVTENSPLH,TRBV19
ASSLGAVLAKNIQY,TRBV5-6
ASSQWTGEETQY,TRBV18
ASLYGANTEAF,TRBV2
ASRGWPGTDTQY,TRBV6-1
SVQMGGPGYT,TRBV29-1
ASSQDQTGNFLYGYT,TRBV5-4
ASSLQSTGELF,TRBV5-4
ASSTQGSYEQY,TRBV6-1
ASSFAGTPYEQY,TRBV2
ASSIREANTGELF,TRBV2
ASSTRYSATNEKLF,TRBV7-9
ASSSGTSGGPSTDTQY,TRBV27
ASSPSGGETQY,TRBV18
ASIPTEGNQETQY,TRBV6-1
ASSPTSGGGNEQF,TRBV10-1
ASSFRAGLYGYT,TRBV27
ASSVLAGEPLYNEQF,TRBV10-1
ASIPGTGQDYGYT,TRBV6-1
ASSPGQGGTNEKLF,TRBV27
ASSRLVDTQY,TRBV7-9
ASTQGALGKLF,TRBV5-6
ASSGVRVEFSYNEQF,TRBV19
ASSTPSGSTDTQY,TRBV9
ASSGTSGGDTQY,TRBV2
ASSLGTGAGELF,TRBV11-3
ASSPPLRVSPDTQY,TRBV18
ASSMDTAGANVLT,TRBV19
ASISLGVNTGELF,TRBV6-5
ASSEQVEQF,TRBV6-1
ASSSYRVQGPNGYT,TRBV13
ASSPSRGEAEAF,TRBV18